The rows below give T cell receptor beta chains drawn from one sample of a study of blood T cell repertoires in COVID-19. This table comes from immunoSEQ multiplex PCR, and its TCRdb copy is limited to in-frame clones, with some not included. Of around 180,000 clones in the sample, 75% to 90% were seen once. The sequenced sample consisted of PBMCs or T cells enriched from blood (not recorded which). The origin of the receptors is a woman between 40 and 55 years old with acute COVID-19. Both conserved end residues are part of each CDR3.

>TRBJ1-5|TRBV28
CASLKRGTGNQPQHF
>TRBJ2-1|TRBV14
CASSQALGLDNYNEQFF
>TRBJ1-2|TRBV19
CASRARGLYGYTF
>TRBJ1-1|TRBV28
CASSLLADSTIPEAFF
>TRBJ2-1|TRBV6-2/TRBV6-3
CASSYAAGDADEQFF
>TRBJ1-1|TRBV5-4
CASSSNFEAFF
>TRBJ1-1|TRBV3-1/TRBV3-2
CATTSQGALTEAFF
>TRBJ2-2|TRBV2
CASTRVNTGELFF
>TRBJ2-1|TRBV11-2
CASSSSGLAGGPGEQFF
>TRBJ2-7|TRBV2
CASSPRQREQYF
>TRBJ2-1|TRBV28
CASSFRGGAAYEQFF
>TRBJ1-4|TRBV9
CASSPRQGTNEKLFF
>TRBJ2-5|TRBV7-9
CASSFRRGDQETQYF
>TRBJ2-7|TRBV11-3
CASSLDSRYEQYF
>TRBJ1-5|TRBV12-5
CASGLAPWGGARSPQHF
>TRBJ2-7|TRBV2
CASKEETTSYEQYF
>TRBJ1-6|TRBV4-1
CASSPAQAPENSPLHF